A single TCR beta chain is shown here with its context. The clone's antigen remains unknown. No base quality values were provided; no much bigger clone lies one nucleotide off. TCRbeta CDR3 regions were amplified from genomic DNA using the immunoSEQ Assay, a bias-controlled multiplex PCR. Concerning the study's data processing: Within the assay, amplification of reference gene primers was used to estimate how many nucleated cells each sample contained. To quantify the absolute abundance of each unique TCRbeta CDR3 rearrangement, sequence reads were collapsed and filtered. For each sample, productive Simpson clonality was calculated by taking the square root of Simpson's diversity index across productive rearrangements. TCRdb obtained this table from immuneACCESS and retained in-frame rearrangements with V and J assigned. These tables miss some clones; where compared with another copy, unresolved V genes account for less than half of the shortfall, and the remainder is unexplained. For V, J and clone size, that table is used; D and trimming come from the DNA. Within this sample are roughly 250,000 clones, with roughly 84% of them counted one time only. The ten most abundant clones make up approximately 4% of the sample.

Each collaborating institution followed its own protocols to collect whole blood in K2EDTA tubes. Collaborator samples were shipped for TCRbeta analysis as frozen whole blood, isolated PBMCs, or DNA extracted from either sample type. The sample belongs to a study of blood T cell repertoires in COVID-19 (dated by TCRdb to 2020 to 2022). Regarding the research as a whole: Samples from collaborators originated in the United States, Italy and Spain and spanned both the acute and convalescent phases of COVID-19. The material from the prospective study consisted of cDNA or gDNA derived from T cells, B-cell-depleted T cells, or PBMCs. The dataset comprised deeply sampled blood TCRbeta repertoires from subjects exposed to, actively infected with, or recovered from COVID-19. The repertoires were released in a freely available public database meant as a resource for research on the immune response to SARS-CoV-2. Samples came from the ongoing ImmuneRACE study (first 160 participants) plus 1,254 subjects from 6 global collaborators. Sample metadata almost always included a de-identified subject ID, COVID-19 status, age in years and sex. Where available, HLA class I and class II types were taken from metadata supplied by the sample provider and were not determined by assay-based typing. General findings and caveats noted by the study authors: The amount of clinical and demographic metadata varied by source and participant and was provided uncurated.

Trimming costs V 1 base and J 5 bases, and their ends lie 11 bases apart. The CDR3 runs 15 amino acids, cysteine and phenylalanine included. Solely the CDR3 DNA is kept, with 45 bases framed from the first base. The germline V gene (reference sequence) specifies LGHDT as CDR1 and YNNKEL as CDR2. Sequenced material: peripheral blood. This sequence originates from a woman between 40 and 50 years old with active or convalescent COVID-19. The chain is encoded by TRBV3-1 (or the pseudogene TRBV3-2) joined to TRBJ2-2; perhaps TRBD1 is the D gene, with 5 bases matching. The nucleotide sequence is TGTGCCAGCAGCCAAGGTGTAGGGGCGACCGGGGAGCTGTTTTTT. Its translation reads: CASSQGVGATGELFF.